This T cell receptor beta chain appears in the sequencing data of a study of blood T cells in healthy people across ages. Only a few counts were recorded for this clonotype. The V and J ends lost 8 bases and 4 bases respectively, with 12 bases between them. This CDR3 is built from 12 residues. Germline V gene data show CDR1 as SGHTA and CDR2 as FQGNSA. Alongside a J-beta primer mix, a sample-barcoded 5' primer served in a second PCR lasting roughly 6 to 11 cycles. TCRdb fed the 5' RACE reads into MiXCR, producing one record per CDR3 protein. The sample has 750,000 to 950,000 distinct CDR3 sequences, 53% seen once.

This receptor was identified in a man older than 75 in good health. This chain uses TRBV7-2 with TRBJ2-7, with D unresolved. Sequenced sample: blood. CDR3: CASAATLYEQYF. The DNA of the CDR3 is TGTGCCAGCGCGGCTACTTTATACGAGCAGTACTTC.